The clone carrying this T cell receptor beta chain was seen many times. Germline V gene sequence: CDR1 SQVTM, CDR2 ANQGSEA. Trimming took 8 bases from V and 5 from J, leaving 19 bases between them. This CDR3 has 15 amino acids. The data belong to a study of patients and donors after allogeneic stem cell transplantation. TCRdb re-analysed the RT-PCR reads in MiXCR, keeping a single row per CDR3 protein. The sample yields roughly 960,000 distinct CDR3 sequences, roughly 18% seen once. The sequenced sample was blood, either unsorted or a sorted T cell fraction (not recorded which). The V and J genes are TRBV29-1 and TRBJ1-6, with a possible D match to TRBD1 (5 bases). This clonotype was sampled from a human donor who was either an allogeneic HSCT recipient or a stem cell or donor lymphocyte infusion donor (not recorded which). It is not recorded whose cells these are; they may come from a transplant donor. The CDR3 DNA reads as TGCAGCCCCATCCTCAACAGGCGGGATAATTCACCCCTCCACTTT. Translation: CSPILNRRDNSPLHF.